This paragraph covers one TCR beta chain sequence. The antigen this receptor binds is unknown. No clone much larger than this one lies a single base away; base qualities are absent. The time point label for this specimen denotes: about 28 days (+/-7) after the second vaccine dose. Because spike-specific TCR depth and breadth did not differ between the two schedules, AZD1222 recipients who got a second dose at roughly 4 weeks were pooled with those who got a second dose at roughly 12 weeks. Vaccinee samples came from UK trials COV001 and COV002, including a single-blind randomized controlled phase 2/3 trial of AZD1222 (ChAdOx1 nCoV-19) in healthy adults. Trial participant PBMC samples were collected at day 0 and day 28 after the second dose for TCRbeta chain sequencing. The CDR3 regions of human TCRbeta chains were analyzed by immunosequencing. Per the authors' processing: TCRs in the repertoires were matched against a reference library of SARS-CoV-2-specific TCRs that had been generated with the MIRA antigen-specificity platform. Breadth was defined as the fraction of unique TCRs that were SARS-CoV-2-associated, and depth was defined as the fraction of total T cells that were SARS-CoV-2-associated. Using the MIRA data, each spike-specific TCR was mapped to the spike region that the TCR reacts to and placed in a CD4 or CD8 class. Log10-transformed breadth and depth values were compared by one-way ANOVA with Sidak's multiple comparisons tests. TCRdb mirrors the immuneACCESS table, restricted to in-frame sequences. Some clones are absent from its copies; in checked studies, under half trace to an unresolved V gene, and the reason for the others is unknown. V and J calls plus clone size are reproduced from that table; the DNA served to infer D and trimming. The sample records roughly 87,000 clones, 89% of which are singletons. 5% to 6.5% of the sample belongs to the ten largest clones.

Unmatched junction bases come to 5, with V trimmed by 3 bases and J by 2 bases. Based on the germline V gene, the CDR1 and CDR2 sequences are KGHSH and LQKENI. From the cysteine through the phenylalanine, the CDR3 covers 16 amino acids. Only the CDR3 portion is preserved as DNA: 48 bases, with reading frame beginning at the first base. The data were taken from a study of T cell responses to AZD1222 COVID-19 vaccine (dated by TCRdb to the early 2020s). A note on the overall study: A total of about 230 trial participants underwent TCR sequencing, of whom roughly 210 received two doses of AZD1222 and roughly 25 received two doses of the MenACWY control vaccine. Trial participants were enrolled by age into subgroups of 18-55, 56-69 and 70-plus years, and around 150, 29 and 61 TCR-sequenced participants, respectively, were included in these subgroups. Summary of the overall study and its limitations: Epitopes outside the regions mutated in the B.1.351 and B.1.1.7 variants were reportedly recognized by nearly half of the unique spike-specific TCRs. A significant rise in spike-specific TCR breadth and depth was observed after two AZD1222 doses relative to day 0 and relative to MenACWY recipients. The whole spike protein was spanned by vaccine-associated CD4 TCRs, and dominant responses were seen in regions 160-218 and 743-854. Because no day 14 peak-response samples were available, the repertoires could be characterized only after the peak T cell response. Conclusions about previously exposed vaccinees were limited because only a handful of AZD1222 recipients were SARS-CoV-2 seropositive at baseline. The 56-69-year group was small, and its depth increase did not reach significance, likely because of low power. Most participants were white British and females outnumbered males, and the authors suggested that clonal diversity may have been underestimated.

In this chain, TRBV18 is recombined with TRBJ2-7; a stretch of 12 junction bases matches TRBD2. This specimen was peripheral blood, taken 28 days after the second AZD1222 dose. The receptor comes from an adult who received the AZD1222 COVID-19 vaccine. At the DNA level, the sequence is TGTGCCAGCTCACCTCGACTAGCGGGGGACCCCTACGAGCAGTACTTC. Translated, this is CASSPRLAGDPYEQYF.